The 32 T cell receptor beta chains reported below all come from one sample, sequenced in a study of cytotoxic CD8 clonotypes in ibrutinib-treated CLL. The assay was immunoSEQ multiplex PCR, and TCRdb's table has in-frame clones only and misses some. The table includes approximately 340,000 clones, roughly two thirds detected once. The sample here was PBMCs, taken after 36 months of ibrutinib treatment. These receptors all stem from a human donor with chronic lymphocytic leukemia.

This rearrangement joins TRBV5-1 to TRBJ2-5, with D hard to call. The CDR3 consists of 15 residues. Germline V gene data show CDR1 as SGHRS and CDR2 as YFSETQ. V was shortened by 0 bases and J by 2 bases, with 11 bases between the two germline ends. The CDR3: CASSLALFDQETQYF. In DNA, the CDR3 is TGCGCCAGCAGCTTGGCCTTGTTTGATCAAGAGACCCAGTACTTC.

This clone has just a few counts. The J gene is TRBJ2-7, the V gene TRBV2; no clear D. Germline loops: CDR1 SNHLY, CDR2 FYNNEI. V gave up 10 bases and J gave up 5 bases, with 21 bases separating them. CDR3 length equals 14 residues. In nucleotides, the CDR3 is TGTGCCACCTCCGCCGGGCAGCTTCTGAACGAGCAGTACTTC. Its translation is CATSAGQLLNEQYF.

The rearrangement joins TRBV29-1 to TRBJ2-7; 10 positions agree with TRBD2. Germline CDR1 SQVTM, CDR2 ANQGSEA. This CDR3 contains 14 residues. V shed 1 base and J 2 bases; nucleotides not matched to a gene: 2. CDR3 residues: CSVEGLAGAYEQYF. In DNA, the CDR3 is TGCAGCGTTGAAGGTCTAGCGGGGGCCTACGAGCAGTACTTC.

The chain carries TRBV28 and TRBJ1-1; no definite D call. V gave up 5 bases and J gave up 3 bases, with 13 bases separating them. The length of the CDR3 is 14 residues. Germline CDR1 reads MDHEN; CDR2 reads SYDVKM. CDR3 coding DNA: TGTGCCAGCAGTATAACACCTAGGGACACTGAAGCTTTCTTT. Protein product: CASSITPRDTEAFF. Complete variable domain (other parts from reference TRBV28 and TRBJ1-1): DVKVTQSSRYLVKRTGEKVFLECVQDMDHENMFWYRQDPGLGLRLIYFSYDVKMKEKGDIPEGYSVSREKKERFSLILESASTNQTSMYLCASSITPRDTEAFFGQGTRLTVV.

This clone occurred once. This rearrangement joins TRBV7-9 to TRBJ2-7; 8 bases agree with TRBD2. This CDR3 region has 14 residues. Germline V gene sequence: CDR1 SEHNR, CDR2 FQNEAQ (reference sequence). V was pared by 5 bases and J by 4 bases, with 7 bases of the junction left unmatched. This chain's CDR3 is CASSQAGVGYEQYF. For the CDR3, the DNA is TGTGCCAGCAGCCAAGCGGGGGTGGGTTACGAGCAGTACTTC. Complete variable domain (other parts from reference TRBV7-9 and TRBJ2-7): DTGVSQNPRHKITKRGQNVTFRCDPISEHNRLYWYRQTLGQGPEFLTYFQNEAQLEKSRLLSDRFSAERPKGSFSTLEIQRTEQGDSAMYLCASSQAGVGYEQYFGPGTRLTVT.

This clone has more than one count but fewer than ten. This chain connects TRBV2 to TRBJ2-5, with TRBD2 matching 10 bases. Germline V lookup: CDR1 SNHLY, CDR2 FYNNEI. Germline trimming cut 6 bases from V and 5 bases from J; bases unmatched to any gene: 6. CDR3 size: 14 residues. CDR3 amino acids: CASRGTSVEETQYF. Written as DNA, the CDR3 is TGTGCCAGCAGGGGGACTAGCGTGGAGGAGACCCAGTACTTC.

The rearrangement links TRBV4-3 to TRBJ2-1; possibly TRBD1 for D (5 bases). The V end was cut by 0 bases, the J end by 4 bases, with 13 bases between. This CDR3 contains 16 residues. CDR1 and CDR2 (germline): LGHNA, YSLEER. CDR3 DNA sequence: TGCGCCAGCAGCCAAGATTCAGGGTTCTCATACAATGAGCAGTTCTTC. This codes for CASSQDSGFSYNEQFF.

In DNA form, the CDR3 reads TGTGCCAGCAGTGTAGCAGGGAGGGTTTACGAGCAGTACTTC. Translation gives CASSVAGRVYEQYF. The rearrangement joins TRBV6-6 to TRBJ2-7; 7 bases are a match to TRBD2. The V gene end was trimmed by 5 bases and the J gene end by 4 bases; junction bases not matched to a gene: 8. Germline CDR1 MNHNY, CDR2 SVGAGI (reference sequence). The CDR3 has 14 amino acids.

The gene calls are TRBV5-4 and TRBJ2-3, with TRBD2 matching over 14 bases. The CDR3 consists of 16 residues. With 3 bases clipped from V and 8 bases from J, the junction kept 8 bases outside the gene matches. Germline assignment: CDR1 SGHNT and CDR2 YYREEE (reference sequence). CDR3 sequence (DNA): TGTGCCAGCAGCTCGAAGACTAGCGGGAGGGCCGGTACGCAGTATTTT. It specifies CASSSKTSGRAGTQYF.

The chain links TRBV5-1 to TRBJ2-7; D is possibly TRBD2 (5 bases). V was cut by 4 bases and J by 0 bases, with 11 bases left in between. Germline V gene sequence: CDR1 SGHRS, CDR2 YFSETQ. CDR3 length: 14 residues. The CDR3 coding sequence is TGCGCCAGCAGCCCGGGGAAAGTCTCCTACGAGCAGTACTTC. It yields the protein CASSPGKVSYEQYF.

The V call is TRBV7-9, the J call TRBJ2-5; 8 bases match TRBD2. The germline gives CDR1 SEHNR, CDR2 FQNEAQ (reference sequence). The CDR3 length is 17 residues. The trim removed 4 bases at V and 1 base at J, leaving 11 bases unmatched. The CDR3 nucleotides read TGTGCCAGCAGCTCCCCTGCCAGCGGGAGCGTCCAAGAGACCCAGTACTTC. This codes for CASSSPASGSVQETQYF.

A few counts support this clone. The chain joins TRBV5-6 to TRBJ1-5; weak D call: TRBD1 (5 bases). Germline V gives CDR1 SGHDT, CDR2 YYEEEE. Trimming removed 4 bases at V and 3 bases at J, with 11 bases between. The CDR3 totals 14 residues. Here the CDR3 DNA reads TGTGCCAGCAGCCCGGGACTGCACAATCAGCCCCAGCATTTT. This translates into CASSPGLHNQPQHF. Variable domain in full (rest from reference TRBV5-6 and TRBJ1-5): DAGVTQSPTHLIKTRGQQVTLRCSPKSGHDTVSWYQQALGQGPQFIFQYYEEEERQRGNFPDRFSGHQFPNYSSELNVNALLLGDSALYLCASSPGLHNQPQHFGDGTRLSIL.

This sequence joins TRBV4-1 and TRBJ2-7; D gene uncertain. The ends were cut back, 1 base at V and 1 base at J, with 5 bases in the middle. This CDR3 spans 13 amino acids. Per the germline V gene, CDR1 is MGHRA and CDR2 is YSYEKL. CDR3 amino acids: CASSQAESYEQYF. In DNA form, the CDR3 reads TGCGCCAGCAGCCAAGCGGAGTCCTACGAGCAGTACTTC.

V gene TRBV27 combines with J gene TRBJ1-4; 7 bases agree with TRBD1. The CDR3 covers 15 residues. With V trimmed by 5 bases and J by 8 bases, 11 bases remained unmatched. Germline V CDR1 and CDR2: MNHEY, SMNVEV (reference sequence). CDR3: CASSPHRGNGEKLFF. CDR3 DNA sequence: TGTGCCAGCAGTCCCCACAGGGGAAATGGCGAAAAACTGTTTTTT. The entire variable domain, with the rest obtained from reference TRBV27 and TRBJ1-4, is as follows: EAQVTQNPRYLITVTGKKLTVTCSQNMNHEYMSWYRQDPGLGLRQIYYSMNVEVTDKGDVPEGYKVSRKEKRNFPLILESPSPNQTSLYFCASSPHRGNGEKLFFGSGTQLSVL.

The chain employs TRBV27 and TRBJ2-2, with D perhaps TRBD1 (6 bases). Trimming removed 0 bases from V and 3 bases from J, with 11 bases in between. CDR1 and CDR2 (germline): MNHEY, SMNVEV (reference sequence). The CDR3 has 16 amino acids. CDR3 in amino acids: CASSLSGRGYTGELFF. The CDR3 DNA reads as TGTGCCAGCAGTTTATCGGGCAGGGGATACACCGGGGAGCTGTTTTTT.

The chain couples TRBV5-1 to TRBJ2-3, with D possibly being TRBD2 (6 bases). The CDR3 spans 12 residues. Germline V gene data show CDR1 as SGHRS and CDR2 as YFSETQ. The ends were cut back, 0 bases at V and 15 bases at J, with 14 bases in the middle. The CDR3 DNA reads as TGCGCCAGCAGCTTGGCCGGAGGGTTGGGCTATTTT. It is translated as CASSLAGGLGYF.

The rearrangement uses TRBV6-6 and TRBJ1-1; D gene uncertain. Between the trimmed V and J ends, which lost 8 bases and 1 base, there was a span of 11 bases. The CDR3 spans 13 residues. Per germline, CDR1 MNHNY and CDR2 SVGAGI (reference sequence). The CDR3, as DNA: TGTGCCAGCGGTGCACTAACGAACACTGAAGCTTTCTTT. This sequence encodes CASGALTNTEAFF.

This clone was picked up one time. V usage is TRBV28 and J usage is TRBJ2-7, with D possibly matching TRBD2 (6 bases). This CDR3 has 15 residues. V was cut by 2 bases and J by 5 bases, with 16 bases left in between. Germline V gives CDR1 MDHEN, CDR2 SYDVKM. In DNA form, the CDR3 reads TGTGCCAGCAGTTTAGGGGGGAGGAACAGGAACGAGCAGTACTTC. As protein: CASSLGGRNRNEQYF.

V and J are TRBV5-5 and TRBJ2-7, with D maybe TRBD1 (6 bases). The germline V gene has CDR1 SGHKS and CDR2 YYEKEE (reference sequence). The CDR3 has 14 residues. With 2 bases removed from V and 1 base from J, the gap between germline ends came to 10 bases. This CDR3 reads CASSFRDRSYEQYF. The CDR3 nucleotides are TGTGCCAGCAGCTTCCGAGACAGGTCCTACGAGCAGTACTTC. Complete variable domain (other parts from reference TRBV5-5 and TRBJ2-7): DAGVTQSPTHLIKTRGQQVTLRCSPISGHKSVSWYQQVLGQGPQFIFQYYEKEERGRGNFPDRFSARQFPNYSSELNVNALLLGDSALYLCASSFRDRSYEQYFGPGTRLTVT.

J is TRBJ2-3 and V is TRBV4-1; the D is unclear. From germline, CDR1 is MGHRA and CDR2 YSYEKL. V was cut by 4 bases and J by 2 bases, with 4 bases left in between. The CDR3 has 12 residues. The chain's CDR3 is CASSLTTDTQYF. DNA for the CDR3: TGCGCCAGCAGCCTAACCACAGATACGCAGTATTTT.

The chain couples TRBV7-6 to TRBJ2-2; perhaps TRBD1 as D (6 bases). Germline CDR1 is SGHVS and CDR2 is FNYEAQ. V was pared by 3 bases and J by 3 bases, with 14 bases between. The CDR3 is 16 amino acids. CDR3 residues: CASSFRQARDTGELFF. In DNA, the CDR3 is TGTGCCAGCAGCTTCAGACAGGCGAGGGACACCGGGGAGCTGTTTTTT.

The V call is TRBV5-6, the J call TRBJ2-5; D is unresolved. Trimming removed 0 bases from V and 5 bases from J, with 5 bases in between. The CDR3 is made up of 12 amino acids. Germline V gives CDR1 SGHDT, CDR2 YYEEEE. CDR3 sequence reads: CASSLDVETQYF. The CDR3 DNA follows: TGTGCCAGCAGCTTGGACGTGGAGACCCAGTACTTC.

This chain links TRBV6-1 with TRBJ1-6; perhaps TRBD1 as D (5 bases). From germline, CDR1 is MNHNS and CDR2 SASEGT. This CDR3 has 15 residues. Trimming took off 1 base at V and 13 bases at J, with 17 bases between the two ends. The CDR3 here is CASSEVPQGLSPLHF. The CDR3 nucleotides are TGTGCCAGCAGTGAAGTCCCCCAGGGACTCTCGCCCCTCCACTTT.

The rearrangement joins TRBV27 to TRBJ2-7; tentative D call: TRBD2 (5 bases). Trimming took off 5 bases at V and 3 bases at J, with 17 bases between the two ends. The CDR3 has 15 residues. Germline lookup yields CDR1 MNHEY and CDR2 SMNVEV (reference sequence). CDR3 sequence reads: CASSPYQRVGYEQYF. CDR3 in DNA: TGTGCCAGCAGTCCCTATCAGAGGGTTGGCTACGAGCAGTACTTC.

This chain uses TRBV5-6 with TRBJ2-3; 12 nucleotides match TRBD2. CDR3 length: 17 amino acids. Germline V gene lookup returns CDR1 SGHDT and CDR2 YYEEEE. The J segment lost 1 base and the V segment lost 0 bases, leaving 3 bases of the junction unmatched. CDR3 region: CASSLVTSGSGTDTQYF. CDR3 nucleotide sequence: TGTGCCAGCAGCTTGGTGACTAGCGGGAGCGGCACAGATACGCAGTATTTT.

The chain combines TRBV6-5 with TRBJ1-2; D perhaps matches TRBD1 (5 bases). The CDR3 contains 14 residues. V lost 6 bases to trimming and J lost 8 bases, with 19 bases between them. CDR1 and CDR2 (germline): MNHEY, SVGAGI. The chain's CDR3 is CASSPSGRTGGYTF. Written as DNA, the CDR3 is TGTGCCAGCAGCCCGTCAGGGCGGACGGGAGGCTACACCTTC.

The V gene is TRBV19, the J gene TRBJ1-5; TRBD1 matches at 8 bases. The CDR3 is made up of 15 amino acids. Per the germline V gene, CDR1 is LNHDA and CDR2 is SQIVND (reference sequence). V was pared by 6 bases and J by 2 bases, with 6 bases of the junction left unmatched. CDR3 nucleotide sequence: TGTGCCAGTAGACAGCAGACAGGGGGCAATCAGCCCCAGCATTTT. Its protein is CASRQQTGGNQPQHF.

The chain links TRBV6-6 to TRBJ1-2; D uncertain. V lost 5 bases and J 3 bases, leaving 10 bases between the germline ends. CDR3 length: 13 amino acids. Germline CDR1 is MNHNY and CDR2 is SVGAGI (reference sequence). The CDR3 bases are TGTGCCAGCAGTCCGGACGTAGACTATGGCTACACCTTC. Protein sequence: CASSPDVDYGYTF.

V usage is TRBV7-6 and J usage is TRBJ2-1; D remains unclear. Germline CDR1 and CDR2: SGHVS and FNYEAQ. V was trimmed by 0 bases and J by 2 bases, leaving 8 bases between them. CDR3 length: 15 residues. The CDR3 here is CASSLAVPPYNEQFF. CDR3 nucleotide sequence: TGTGCCAGCAGCTTAGCCGTCCCTCCCTACAATGAGCAGTTCTTC.

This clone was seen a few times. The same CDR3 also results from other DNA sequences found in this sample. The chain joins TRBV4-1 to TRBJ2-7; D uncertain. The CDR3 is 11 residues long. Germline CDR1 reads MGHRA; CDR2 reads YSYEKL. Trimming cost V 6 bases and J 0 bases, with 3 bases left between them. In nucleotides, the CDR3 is TGCGCCAGCAGTCACTCCTACGAGCAGTACTTC. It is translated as CASSHSYEQYF.

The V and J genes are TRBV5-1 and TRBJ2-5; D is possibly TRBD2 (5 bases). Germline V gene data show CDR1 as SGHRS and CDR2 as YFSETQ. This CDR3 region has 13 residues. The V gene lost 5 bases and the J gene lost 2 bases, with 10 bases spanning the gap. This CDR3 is CASSFPGQETQYF. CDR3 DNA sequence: TGCGCCAGCAGTTTCCCGGGGCAAGAGACCCAGTACTTC.

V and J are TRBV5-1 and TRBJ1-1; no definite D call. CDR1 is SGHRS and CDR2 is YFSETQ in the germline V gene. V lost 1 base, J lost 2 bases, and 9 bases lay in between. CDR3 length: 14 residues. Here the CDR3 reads CASSLSIGNTEAFF. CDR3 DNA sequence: TGCGCCAGCAGCTTGTCCATTGGAAACACTGAAGCTTTCTTT.